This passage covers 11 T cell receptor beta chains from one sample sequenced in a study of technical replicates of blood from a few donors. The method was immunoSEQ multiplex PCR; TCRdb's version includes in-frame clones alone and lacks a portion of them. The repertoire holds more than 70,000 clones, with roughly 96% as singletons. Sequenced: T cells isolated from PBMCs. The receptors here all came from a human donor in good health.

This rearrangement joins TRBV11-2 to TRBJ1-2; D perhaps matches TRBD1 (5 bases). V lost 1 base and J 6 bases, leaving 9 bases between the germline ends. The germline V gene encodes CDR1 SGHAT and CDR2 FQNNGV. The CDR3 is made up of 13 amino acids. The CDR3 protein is CASSLAGGDGYTF. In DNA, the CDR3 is TGTGCCAGCAGCTTAGCCGGGGGTGATGGCTACACCTTC.

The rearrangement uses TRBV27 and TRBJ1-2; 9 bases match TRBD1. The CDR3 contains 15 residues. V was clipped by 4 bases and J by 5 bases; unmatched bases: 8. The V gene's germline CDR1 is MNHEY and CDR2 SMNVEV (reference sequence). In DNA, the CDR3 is TGTGCCAGCAGTTCACCGGGACAGGGCTGGTATGGCTACACCTTC. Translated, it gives CASSSPGQGWYGYTF.

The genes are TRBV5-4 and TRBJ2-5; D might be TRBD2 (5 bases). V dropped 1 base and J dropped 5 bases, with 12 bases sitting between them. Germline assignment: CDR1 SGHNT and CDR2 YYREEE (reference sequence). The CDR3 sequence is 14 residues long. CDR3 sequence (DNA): TGTGCCAGCAGCTTGAATCGCGGGTGGGAGACCCAGTACTTC. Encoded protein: CASSLNRGWETQYF.

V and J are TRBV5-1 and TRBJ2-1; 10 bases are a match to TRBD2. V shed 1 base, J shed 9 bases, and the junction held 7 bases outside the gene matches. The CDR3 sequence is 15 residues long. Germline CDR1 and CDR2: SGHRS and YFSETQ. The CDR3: CASSLSSGREGEQFF. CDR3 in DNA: TGCGCCAGCAGCTTGTCAAGCGGGAGGGAGGGTGAGCAGTTCTTC.

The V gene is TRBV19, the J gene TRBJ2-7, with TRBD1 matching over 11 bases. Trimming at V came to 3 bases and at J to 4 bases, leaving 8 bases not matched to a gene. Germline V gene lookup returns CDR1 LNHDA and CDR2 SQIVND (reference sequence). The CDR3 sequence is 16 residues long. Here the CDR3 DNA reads TGTGCCAGTAGTATGGGAGGACAGGGGGCAAAGTACGAGCAGTACTTC. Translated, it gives CASSMGGQGAKYEQYF.

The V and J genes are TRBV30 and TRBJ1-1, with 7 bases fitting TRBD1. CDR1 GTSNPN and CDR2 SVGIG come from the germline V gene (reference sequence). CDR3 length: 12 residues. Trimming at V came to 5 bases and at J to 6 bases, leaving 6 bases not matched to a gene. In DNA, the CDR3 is TGTGCCTGGGCCCGGGACAGAGCTGAAGCTTTCTTT. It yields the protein CAWARDRAEAFF.

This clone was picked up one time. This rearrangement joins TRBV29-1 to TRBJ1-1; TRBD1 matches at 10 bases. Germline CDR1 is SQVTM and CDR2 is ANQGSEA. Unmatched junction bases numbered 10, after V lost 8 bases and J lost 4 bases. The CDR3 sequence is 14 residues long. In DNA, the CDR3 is TGCAGCACAGGGACAGGGGATTTTGTCACTGAAGCTTTCTTT. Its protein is CSTGTGDFVTEAFF.

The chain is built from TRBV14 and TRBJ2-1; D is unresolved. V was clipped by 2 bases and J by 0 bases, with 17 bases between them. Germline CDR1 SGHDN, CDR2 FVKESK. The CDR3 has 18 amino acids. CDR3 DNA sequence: TGTGCCAGCAGCCAAAAACTAAGGCACTCGAGCTCCTACAATGAGCAGTTCTTC. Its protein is CASSQKLRHSSSYNEQFF.

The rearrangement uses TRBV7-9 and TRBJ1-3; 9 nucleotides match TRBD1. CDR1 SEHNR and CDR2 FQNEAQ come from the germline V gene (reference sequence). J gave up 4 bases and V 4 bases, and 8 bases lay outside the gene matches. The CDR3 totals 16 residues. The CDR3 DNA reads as TGTGCCAGCAGCTCACACGCCGGGACAGGGGGAAACACCATATATTTT. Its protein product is CASSSHAGTGGNTIYF. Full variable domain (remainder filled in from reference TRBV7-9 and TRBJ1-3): DTGVSQNPRHKITKRGQNVTFRCDPISEHNRLYWYRQTLGQGPEFLTYFQNEAQLEKSRLLSDRFSAERPKGSFSTLEIQRTEQGDSAMYLCASSSHAGTGGNTIYFGEGSWLTVV.

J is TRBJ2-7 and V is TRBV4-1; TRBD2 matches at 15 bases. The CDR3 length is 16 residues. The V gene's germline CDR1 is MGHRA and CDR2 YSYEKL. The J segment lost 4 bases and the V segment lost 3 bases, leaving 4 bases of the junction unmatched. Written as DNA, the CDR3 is TGCGCCAGCAGCCACTTCGGGACTAGCGGGAGGTACGAGCAGTACTTC. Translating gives CASSHFGTSGRYEQYF.

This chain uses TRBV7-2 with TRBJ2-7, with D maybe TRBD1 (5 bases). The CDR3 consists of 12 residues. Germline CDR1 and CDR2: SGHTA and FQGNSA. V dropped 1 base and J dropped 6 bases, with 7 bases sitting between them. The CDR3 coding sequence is TGTGCCAGCAGCTTAGTGGGGCCCGAGCAGTACTTC. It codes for CASSLVGPEQYF.